This TCR beta chain was profiled in a study of blood T cell repertoires in COVID-19. Looking at the study overall: Italy, Spain and the United States were the sources of the convalescent and acute COVID-19 samples. PBMCs, B-cell-depleted T cells, or T cells were the source of the cDNA or gDNA that made up the material.

The CDR3 length is 15 residues. CDR1 and CDR2 (germline): SGHVS, FQNEAQ. V was clipped by 5 bases and J by 9 bases; unmatched bases: 11. Authors' methods: Estimation of nucleated cell counts relied on the amplification of reference gene primers. The protocol was immunoSEQ multiplex PCR, while the TCRdb copy is restricted to in-frame clones and leaves out a portion. D and trimming come from the DNA, and the V and J calls and clone size come from that table. This table holds 100,000 to 150,000 clones, roughly 83% found once. This sequence joins TRBV7-8 and TRBJ2-5; 11 nucleotides agree with TRBD1. The receptor comes from a woman aged 80 or over with acute or convalescent COVID-19. Material: peripheral blood. CDR3 region: CASSPRPGQGEAQYF. The CDR3 DNA reads as TGTGCCAGCAGCCCCCGCCCGGGACAGGGGGAGGCCCAGTACTTC.